This T cell receptor beta chain was recorded in a study of OX40 agonist ivuxolimab in advanced cancers. In terms of the full investigation: The costimulatory receptor OX40 (CD134) was targeted by ivuxolimab, a fully human IgG2 agonistic monoclonal antibody. The paper covers the monotherapy dose-escalation part of the phase I ivuxolimab trial, which included N ≈ 50 patients. Patients were allowed to have had prior anti-PD-1, anti-PD-L1 or anti-CTLA-4 therapy, and approximately 40% of the dose-escalation patients had been treated with checkpoint inhibitors. In the dose-escalation cohort, 82.7% of patients were male, and the mean age was roughly 60 years, with a range of about 23 to 90. Among the approximately 50 dose-escalation patients, some 20 had hepatocellular carcinoma, 15 or so melanoma, 9 renal cell carcinoma and 9 head and neck cancer. Peripheral TCRbeta sequencing was intended to test whether TCR sequence diversity was altered and clonal T-cell expansion was caused by ivuxolimab. Partial responses were achieved by three dose-escalation patients, of whom one had hepatocellular carcinoma and two had cutaneous melanoma. Intravenous ivuxolimab was administered to patients every 2 weeks at six dose levels: 0.01, 0.1, 0.3, 1.5, 3 and 10 mg/kg.

CDR1 and CDR2 are read off the germline V gene as MNHGY and SVAAGI. The CDR3 measures 15 amino acids from cysteine to phenylalanine. Only the CDR3 portion is preserved as DNA: 45 bases, with reading frame beginning at the first base. The junction carries 11 bases between V and J, which are trimmed by 2 bases and 0 bases respectively. The trial excluded patients who had a history of autoimmune disease or who were on systemic immunosuppression. Peripheral blood for TCR sequencing was collected from all dose cohorts at baseline, on cycle 4 day 1, and on cycle 7 day 1. The samples were taken from a phase I, first-in-human, multicenter, open-label dose-escalation trial of ivuxolimab. Adults with locally advanced or metastatic melanoma, renal cell, hepatocellular, or head and neck squamous cell carcinoma were enrolled in the trial. Before TCR sequencing, CD4+ T cells and CD8+ T cells from peripheral blood were sorted into separate populations.

Genomic DNA was isolated from the sorted cells so that the TCRbeta CDR3 region could be sequenced. The immunoSEQ Assay was used for sequencing of TCRbeta CDR3 regions. TCRdb provides this immuneACCESS table in a form limited to in-frame rearrangements. Some clones are lacking; in checked studies, under half of them reflect an unresolved V gene, and why the rest are absent is not known. In this sample the table shows about 17,000 clones, more than 70% of which occur a single time. The leading ten clones occupy about 26% of the sample. Of note for this clone: Its antigen specificity is not known. Base quality data are lacking; no much larger clone is found one base away.

On the study overall, not on this receptor specifically: At doses of 0.1 to 3.0 mg/kg, clonal expansion of both CD4+ and CD8+ blood T cells was observed from baseline to week 6. In the 0.1-3.0 mg/kg groups, partial responders were among the patients with the lowest normalized peripheral clonal expansion, particularly in CD8+ T cells. After ivuxolimab, expanded clones were on average more numerous among CD8+ T cells than among CD4+ T cells. Low levels of normalized T-cell clonal expansion were also shown by some nonresponding patients. Antigen specificity was not determined for the clonally expanded peripheral T cells.

Sequencing used CD4+ or CD8+ T cells sorted from blood, obtained in a trial of the OX40 agonist ivuxolimab. This clonotype originated in an adult with an advanced solid tumor such as melanoma, head and neck, liver or kidney cancer. The rearrangement joined TRBV6-9 to TRBJ2-7; no confident D gene assignment can be made. The bases are TGTGCCAGCAGTTATCCCGGAACACTCTCCTACGAGCAGTACTTC. Its amino acids are CASSYPGTLSYEQYF.